This is a list of T cell receptor beta chains from one sample in a study of T cell responses to AZD1222 COVID-19 vaccine. TCRdb's copy holds only in-frame clones and misses some; the assay was immunoSEQ multiplex PCR. Among roughly 190,000 clones listed, roughly nine tenths were seen once. Sequencing was performed on peripheral blood, taken 28 days after the second AZD1222 dose. The receptors were gathered from an adult who received the AZD1222 COVID-19 vaccine. Both conserved end residues are part of each CDR3.

V: TRBV9; CDR3: CASSYFREPGNTIYF
V: TRBV7-2; CDR3: CASSTQPGGPTEAFF
V: TRBV27; CDR3: CASRVRTGQETQYF
V: TRBV19; CDR3: CASSTEGSLYEQYF
V: TRBV18; CDR3: CASSSQGAEGYTF
V: TRBV5-4; CDR3: CASSLGGPRSPLHF
V: TRBV5-1; CDR3: CASSQGTVNTEAFF
V: TRBV6-5; CDR3: CASRDRRTEAFF
V: TRBV27; CDR3: CASSAYRLSEAFF
V: TRBV3-1/TRBV3-2; CDR3: CASSQAEGQAARGYTF
V: TRBV19; CDR3: CASSPGGQGPTYEQYF
V: TRBV7-2; CDR3: CASSLGGGFSNQPQHF
V: TRBV6-5; CDR3: CASRGTAYSNQPQHF